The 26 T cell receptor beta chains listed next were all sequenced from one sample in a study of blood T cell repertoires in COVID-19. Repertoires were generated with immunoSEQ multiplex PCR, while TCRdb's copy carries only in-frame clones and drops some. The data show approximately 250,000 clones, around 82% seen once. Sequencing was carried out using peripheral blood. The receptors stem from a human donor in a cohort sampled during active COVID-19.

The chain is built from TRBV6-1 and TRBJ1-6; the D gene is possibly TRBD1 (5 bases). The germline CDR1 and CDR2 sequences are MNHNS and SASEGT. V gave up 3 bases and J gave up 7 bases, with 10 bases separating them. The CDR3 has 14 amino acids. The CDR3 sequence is CASSDRALNSPLHF. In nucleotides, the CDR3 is TGTGCCAGCAGTGACAGGGCCTTGAATTCACCCCTCCACTTT.

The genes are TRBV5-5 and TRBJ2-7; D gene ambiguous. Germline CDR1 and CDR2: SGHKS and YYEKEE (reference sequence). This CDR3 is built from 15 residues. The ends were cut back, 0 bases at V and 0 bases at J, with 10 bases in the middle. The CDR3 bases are TGTGCCAGCAGCTTGGCCTTCGGTAGCTCCTACGAGCAGTACTTC. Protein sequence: CASSLAFGSSYEQYF.

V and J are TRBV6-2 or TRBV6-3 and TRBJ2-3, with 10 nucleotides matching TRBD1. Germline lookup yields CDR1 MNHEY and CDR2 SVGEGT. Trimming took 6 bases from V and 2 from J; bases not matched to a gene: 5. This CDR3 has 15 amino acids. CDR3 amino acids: CASSSDRGHTDTQYF. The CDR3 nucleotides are TGTGCCAGCAGCTCCGACAGGGGGCACACAGATACGCAGTATTTT.

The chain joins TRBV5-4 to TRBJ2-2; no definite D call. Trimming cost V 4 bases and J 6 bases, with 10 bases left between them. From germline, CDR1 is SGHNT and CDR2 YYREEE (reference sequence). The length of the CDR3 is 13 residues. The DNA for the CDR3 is TGTGCCAGCAGCCCCCCCGGGTCCGGGGAGCTGTTTTTT. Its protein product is CASSPPGSGELFF.

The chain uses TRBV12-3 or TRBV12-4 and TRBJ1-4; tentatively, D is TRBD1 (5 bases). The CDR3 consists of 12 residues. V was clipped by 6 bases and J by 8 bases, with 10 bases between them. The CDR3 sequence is CASSSGREKLFF. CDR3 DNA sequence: TGTGCCAGCAGCTCAGGGCGGGAAAAACTGTTTTTT.

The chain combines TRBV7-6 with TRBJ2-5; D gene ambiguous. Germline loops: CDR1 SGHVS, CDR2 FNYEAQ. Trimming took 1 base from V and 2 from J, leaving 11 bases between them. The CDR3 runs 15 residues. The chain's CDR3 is CASSLEAAPQETQYF. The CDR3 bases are TGTGCCAGCAGCTTAGAGGCGGCCCCTCAAGAGACCCAGTACTTC.

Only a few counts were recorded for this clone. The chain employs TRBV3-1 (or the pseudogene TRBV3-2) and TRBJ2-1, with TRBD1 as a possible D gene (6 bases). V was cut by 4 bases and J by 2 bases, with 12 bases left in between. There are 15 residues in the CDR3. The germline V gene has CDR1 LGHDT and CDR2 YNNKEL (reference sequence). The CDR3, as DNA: TGTGCCAGCAGCCCCGTCGGGACACCCTACAATGAGCAGTTCTTC. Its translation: CASSPVGTPYNEQFF.

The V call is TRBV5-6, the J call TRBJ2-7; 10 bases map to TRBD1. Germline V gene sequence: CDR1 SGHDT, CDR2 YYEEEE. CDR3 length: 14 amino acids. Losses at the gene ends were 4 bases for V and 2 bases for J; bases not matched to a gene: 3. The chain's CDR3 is CASSPGTGAYEQYF. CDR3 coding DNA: TGTGCCAGCAGCCCCGGGACAGGGGCCTACGAGCAGTACTTC.

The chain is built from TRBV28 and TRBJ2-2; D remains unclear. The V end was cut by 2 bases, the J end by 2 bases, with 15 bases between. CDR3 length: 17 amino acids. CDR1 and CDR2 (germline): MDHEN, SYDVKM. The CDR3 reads CASSLDLLAVNTGELFF. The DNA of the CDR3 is TGTGCCAGCAGTTTAGATCTCCTGGCCGTTAACACCGGGGAGCTGTTTTTT.

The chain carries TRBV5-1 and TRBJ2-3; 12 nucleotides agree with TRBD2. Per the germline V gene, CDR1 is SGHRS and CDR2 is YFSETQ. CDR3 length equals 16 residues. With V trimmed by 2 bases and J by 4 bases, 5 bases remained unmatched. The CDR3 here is CASSLSSGGAADTQYF. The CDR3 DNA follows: TGCGCCAGCAGCTTATCTAGCGGGGGGGCGGCAGATACGCAGTATTTT.

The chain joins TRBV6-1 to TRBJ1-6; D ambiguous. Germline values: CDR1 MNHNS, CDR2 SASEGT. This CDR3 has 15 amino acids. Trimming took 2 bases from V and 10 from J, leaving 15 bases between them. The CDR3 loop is CASSEPGGFESPLHF. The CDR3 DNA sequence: TGTGCCAGCAGTGAACCTGGAGGTTTCGAGTCACCCCTCCACTTT.

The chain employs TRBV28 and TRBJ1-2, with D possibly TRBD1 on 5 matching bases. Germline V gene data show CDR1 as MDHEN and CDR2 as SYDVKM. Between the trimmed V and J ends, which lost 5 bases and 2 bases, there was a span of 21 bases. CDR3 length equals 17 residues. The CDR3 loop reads CASSPISDSSLNYGYTF. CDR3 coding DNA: TGTGCCAGCAGTCCTATTTCTGACAGCTCCCTAAACTATGGCTACACCTTC.

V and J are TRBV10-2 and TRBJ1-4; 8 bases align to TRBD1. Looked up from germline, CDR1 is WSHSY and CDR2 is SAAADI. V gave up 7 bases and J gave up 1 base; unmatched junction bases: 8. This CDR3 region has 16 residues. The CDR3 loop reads CASMRTGWRTNEKLFF. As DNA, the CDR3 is TGCGCCAGCATGAGGACAGGGTGGCGAACTAATGAAAAACTGTTTTTT.

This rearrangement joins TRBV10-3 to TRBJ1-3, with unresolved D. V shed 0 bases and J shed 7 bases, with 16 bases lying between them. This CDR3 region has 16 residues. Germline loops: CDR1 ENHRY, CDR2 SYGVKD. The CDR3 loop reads CAISESGASKRNTIYF. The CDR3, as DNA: TGTGCCATCAGTGAGTCGGGAGCCTCGAAGCGGAACACCATATATTTT.

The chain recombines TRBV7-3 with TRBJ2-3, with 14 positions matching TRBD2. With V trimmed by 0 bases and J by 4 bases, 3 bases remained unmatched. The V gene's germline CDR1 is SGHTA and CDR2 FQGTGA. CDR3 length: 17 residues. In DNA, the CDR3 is TGTGCCAGCAGCTTAACGGGACTAGCGGGAGCCGCAGATACGCAGTATTTT. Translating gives CASSLTGLAGAADTQYF.

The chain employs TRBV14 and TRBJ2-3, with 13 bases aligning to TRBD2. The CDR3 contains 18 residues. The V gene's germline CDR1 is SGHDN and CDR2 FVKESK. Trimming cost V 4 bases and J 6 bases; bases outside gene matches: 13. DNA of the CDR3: TGTGCCAGCAGCCTCGAACCAATACTAGCGGGGGGGCCCGATACGCAGTATTTT. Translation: CASSLEPILAGGPDTQYF.

The CDR3 loop reads CASSLSRGGPSGANVLTF. In DNA form, the CDR3 reads TGTGCCAGCAGCTTGAGCAGGGGTGGTCCCTCTGGGGCCAACGTCCTGACTTTC. This chain joins TRBV5-6 and TRBJ2-6; perhaps TRBD1 as D (6 bases). This CDR3 has 18 amino acids. Germline loops: CDR1 SGHDT, CDR2 YYEEEE. The V and J ends lost 1 base and 0 bases respectively, with 14 bases between them.

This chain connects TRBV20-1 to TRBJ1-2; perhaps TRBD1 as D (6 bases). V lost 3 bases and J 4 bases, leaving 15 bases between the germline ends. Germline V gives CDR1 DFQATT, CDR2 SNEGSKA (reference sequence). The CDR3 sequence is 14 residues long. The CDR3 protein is CSASVILDSYGYTF. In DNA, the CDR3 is TGCAGTGCTAGTGTAATCTTGGACAGCTATGGCTACACCTTC.

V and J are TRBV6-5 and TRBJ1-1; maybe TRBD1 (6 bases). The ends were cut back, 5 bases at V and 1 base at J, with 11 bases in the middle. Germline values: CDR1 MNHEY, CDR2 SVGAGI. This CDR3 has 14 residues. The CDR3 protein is CASSPGTPNTEAFF. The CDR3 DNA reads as TGTGCCAGCAGTCCCGGGACACCGAACACTGAAGCTTTCTTT.

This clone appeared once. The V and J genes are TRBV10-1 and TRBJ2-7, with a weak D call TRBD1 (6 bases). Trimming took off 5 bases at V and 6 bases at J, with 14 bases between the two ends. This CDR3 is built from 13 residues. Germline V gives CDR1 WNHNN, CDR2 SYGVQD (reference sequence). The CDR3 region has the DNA TGCGCCAGCAGTAGGACAGCCTCGGGCGAGCAGTACTTC. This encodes CASSRTASGEQYF.

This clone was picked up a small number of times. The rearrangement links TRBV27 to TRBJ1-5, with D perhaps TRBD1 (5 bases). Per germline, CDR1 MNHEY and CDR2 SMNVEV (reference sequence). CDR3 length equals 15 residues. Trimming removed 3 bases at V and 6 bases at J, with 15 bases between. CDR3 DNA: TGTGCCAGCAGTTTGGGTGGGGCGTTCGGTCAGCCCCAGCATTTT. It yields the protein CASSLGGAFGQPQHF.

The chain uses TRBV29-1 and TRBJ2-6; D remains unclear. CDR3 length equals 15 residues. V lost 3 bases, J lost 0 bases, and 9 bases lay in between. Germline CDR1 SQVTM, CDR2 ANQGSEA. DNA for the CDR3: TGCAGCGTTGAGTTAATTAGCTCTGGGGCCAACGTCCTGACTTTC. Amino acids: CSVELISSGANVLTF. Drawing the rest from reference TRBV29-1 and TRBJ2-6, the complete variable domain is SAVISQKPSRDICQRGTSLTIQCQVDSQVTMMFWYRQQPGQSLTLIATANQGSEATYESGFVIDKFPISRPNLTFSTLTVSNMSPEDSSIYLCSVELISSGANVLTFGAGSRLTVL.

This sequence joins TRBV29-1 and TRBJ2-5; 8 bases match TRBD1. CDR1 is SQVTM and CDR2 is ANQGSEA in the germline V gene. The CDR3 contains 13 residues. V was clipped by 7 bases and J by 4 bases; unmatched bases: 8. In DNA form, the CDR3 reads TGCAGCGCCACTACAGGGGGAAGAGAGACCCAGTACTTC. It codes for CSATTGGRETQYF.

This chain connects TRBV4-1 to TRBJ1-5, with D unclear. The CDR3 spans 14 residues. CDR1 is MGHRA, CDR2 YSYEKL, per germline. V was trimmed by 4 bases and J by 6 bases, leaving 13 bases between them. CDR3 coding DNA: TGCGCCAGCAGCCCGTCGATAGAGGTTCAGCCCCAGCATTTT. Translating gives CASSPSIEVQPQHF.

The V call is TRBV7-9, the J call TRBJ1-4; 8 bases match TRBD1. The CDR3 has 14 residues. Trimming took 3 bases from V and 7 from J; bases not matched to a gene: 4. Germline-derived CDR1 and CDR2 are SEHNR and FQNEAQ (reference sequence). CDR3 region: CASSLGTGGEKLFF. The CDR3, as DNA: TGTGCCAGCAGCTTGGGGACAGGAGGTGAAAAACTGTTTTTT.

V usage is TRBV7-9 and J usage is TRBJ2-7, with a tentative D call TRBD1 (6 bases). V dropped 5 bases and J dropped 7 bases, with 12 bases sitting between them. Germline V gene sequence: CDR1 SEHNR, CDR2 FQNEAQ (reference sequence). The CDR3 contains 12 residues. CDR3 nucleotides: TGTGCCAGCAGCGCCCAGGGGAGTGAGCAGTACTTC. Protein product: CASSAQGSEQYF.